This T cell receptor beta chain comes out of a study of patients and donors after allogeneic stem cell transplantation. TCRdb re-derived calls from the RT-PCR reads in MiXCR, one entry per CDR3 protein. The sample lists about 40,000 distinct CDR3 sequences, about 31% seen once, with 60% to 80% in the top ten. CDR3 length equals 16 residues. Germline V gene data show CDR1 as MNHEY and CDR2 as SVGAGI. The trim removed 6 bases at V and 6 bases at J, leaving 14 bases unmatched. The chain combines TRBV6-5 with TRBJ2-1; TRBD1 matches 7 bases. This receptor was identified in a human donor who was either an allogeneic HSCT recipient or a stem cell or donor lymphocyte infusion donor (not recorded which). It is not recorded whose cells these are; they may come from a transplant donor. The source material was blood, either unsorted or a sorted T cell fraction (not recorded which). The DNA for the CDR3 is TGTGCCAGCAGCTTAACAGGGACAGCCAGCATCAATGAGCAGTTCTTC. Residues: CASSLTGTASINEQFF.